Listed below are T cell receptor beta chains from one sample, sequenced in a study of graft-versus-host responses after intestinal transplantation. TCRdb keeps only in-frame clones here, not all; method: immunoSEQ multiplex PCR. The sample records 100,000 to 130,000 clones, 87% being singletons. The antigens of these receptors remain unknown. Specimen: unstimulated CD4+ T cells sorted from spleen or lymph node cells, collected before transplant. Every receptor here comes from a human donor who was the organ donor for an intestinal transplant. The CDR3 runs from the conserved cysteine through the conserved F or W. Each record gives: D gene, V gene, CDR3 length, J gene, clone size, CDR3 protein, CDR3 DNA. The D gene is left open where the match is weak. Size is stated for part of the rows, as once, few or many counts, or as a class when the clone is expanded.

d_call: NA; v_call: TRBV28; cdr3_length: 12; j_call: TRBJ2-4; clone_size: NA; cdr3_aa: CASSFSGNIQYF; cdr3_nt: TGTGCCAGCAGTTTCTCGGGGAACATTCAGTACTTC
d_call: NA; v_call: TRBV2; cdr3_length: 11; j_call: TRBJ2-7; clone_size: NA; cdr3_aa: CASSGQYEQYF; cdr3_nt: TGTGCCAGCAGTGGGCAGTACGAGCAGTACTTC
d_call: NA; v_call: TRBV19; cdr3_length: 18; j_call: TRBJ1-1; clone_size: once; cdr3_aa: CASSVIDSLGYFDTEAFF; cdr3_nt: TGTGCCAGTAGTGTAATCGACTCGTTGGGGTATTTTGACACTGAAGCTTTCTTT
d_call: NA; v_call: TRBV5-1; cdr3_length: 15; j_call: TRBJ1-1; clone_size: NA; cdr3_aa: CASSLTAAMNTEAFF; cdr3_nt: TGCGCCAGCAGCTTGACGGCAGCAATGAACACTGAAGCTTTCTTT
d_call: TRBD2; v_call: TRBV29-1; cdr3_length: 14; j_call: TRBJ2-3; clone_size: NA; cdr3_aa: CSVGAGVSTDTQYF; cdr3_nt: TGCAGCGTCGGAGCGGGAGTTAGCACAGATACGCAGTATTTT
d_call: NA; v_call: TRBV9; cdr3_length: 14; j_call: TRBJ1-6; clone_size: NA; cdr3_aa: CASSSQTGNSPLHF; cdr3_nt: TGTGCCAGCAGCTCCCAAACAGGGAATTCACCCCTCCACTTT
d_call: TRBD2; v_call: TRBV2; cdr3_length: 15; j_call: TRBJ2-1; clone_size: NA; cdr3_aa: CASNRLAGNRGEQFF; cdr3_nt: TGTGCCAGCAATAGACTAGCGGGAAATCGGGGTGAGCAGTTCTTC
d_call: NA; v_call: TRBV5-4; cdr3_length: 13; j_call: TRBJ2-3; clone_size: NA; cdr3_aa: CASSLDREDTQYF; cdr3_nt: TGTGCCAGCAGCTTGGACAGGGAGGATACGCAGTATTTT
d_call: NA; v_call: TRBV2; cdr3_length: 13; j_call: TRBJ2-7; clone_size: once; cdr3_aa: CAGGWGSAYEQYF; cdr3_nt: TGTGCCGGAGGTTGGGGGTCAGCCTACGAGCAGTACTTC
d_call: NA; v_call: TRBV6-1; cdr3_length: 13; j_call: TRBJ2-1; clone_size: NA; cdr3_aa: CASSSGIFNEQFF; cdr3_nt: TGTGCCAGCAGTTCCGGGATTTTCAATGAGCAGTTCTTC
d_call: NA; v_call: TRBV9; cdr3_length: 13; j_call: TRBJ1-1; clone_size: NA; cdr3_aa: CASSRGLNTEAFF; cdr3_nt: TGTGCCAGCTCTCGGGGCTTGAACACTGAAGCTTTCTTT
d_call: NA; v_call: TRBV12-5; cdr3_length: 14; j_call: TRBJ1-6; clone_size: NA; cdr3_aa: CASGLVLSNSPLHF; cdr3_nt: TGTGCTAGTGGTTTGGTACTTTCTAATTCACCCCTCCACTTT
d_call: TRBD1; v_call: TRBV4-1; cdr3_length: 14; j_call: TRBJ1-5; clone_size: NA; cdr3_aa: CASSQRQGTQPQHF; cdr3_nt: TGCGCCAGCAGCCAACGACAGGGAACCCAGCCCCAGCATTTT
d_call: TRBD2; v_call: TRBV10-3; cdr3_length: 15; j_call: TRBJ2-1; clone_size: NA; cdr3_aa: CAIRRTSGSLDEQFF; cdr3_nt: TGTGCCATCAGAAGGACTAGCGGGAGTCTTGATGAGCAGTTCTTC
d_call: NA; v_call: TRBV5-1; cdr3_length: 14; j_call: TRBJ2-1; clone_size: NA; cdr3_aa: CASSPVSRYNEQFF; cdr3_nt: TGCGCCAGCAGCCCCGTAAGTCGGTACAATGAGCAGTTCTTC
d_call: TRBD2; v_call: TRBV5-1; cdr3_length: 17; j_call: TRBJ2-3; clone_size: NA; cdr3_aa: CASSSTSGGYWTDTQYF; cdr3_nt: TGCGCCAGCAGCTCGACTAGCGGGGGGTATTGGACAGATACGCAGTATTTT
d_call: NA; v_call: TRBV6-1; cdr3_length: 13; j_call: TRBJ1-2; clone_size: NA; cdr3_aa: CASSEVDRNGYTF; cdr3_nt: TGTGCCAGCAGTGAAGTCGACAGGAATGGCTACACCTTC
d_call: NA; v_call: TRBV4-1; cdr3_length: 15; j_call: TRBJ1-1; clone_size: NA; cdr3_aa: CASSQENILRDTAWF; cdr3_nt: TGCGCCAGCAGCCAAGAGAACATATTACGGGACACCGCTTGGTTT
d_call: TRBD1; v_call: TRBV5-5; cdr3_length: 16; j_call: TRBJ2-1; clone_size: once; cdr3_aa: CASTLRPGQPYNEQFF; cdr3_nt: TGTGCCAGCACCCTGCGGCCGGGACAGCCATACAATGAGCAGTTCTTC
d_call: NA; v_call: TRBV7-2; cdr3_length: 17; j_call: TRBJ2-1; clone_size: NA; cdr3_aa: CASSRPGSATLNNEQFF; cdr3_nt: TGTGCCAGCAGCCGACCGGGTTCGGCGACCTTAAACAATGAGCAGTTCTTC